The 15 T cell receptor beta chains in this list originate from one sample, sequenced in a study of T cell responses to AZD1222 COVID-19 vaccine. Clones were read by immunoSEQ multiplex PCR, and TCRdb kept only the in-frame ones, dropping some. The sample lists roughly 120,000 clones, approximately 90% occurring once. The sequences come from peripheral blood, collected 28 days after the second AZD1222 dose. The origin of the receptors is an adult who received the AZD1222 COVID-19 vaccine.

To note about this clone: This sample also contains other DNA sequences that code for the same CDR3. The chain couples TRBV7-9 to TRBJ1-1; maybe TRBD1 (5 bases). Trimming removed 5 bases from V and 1 base from J, with 14 bases in between. Germline V gene lookup returns CDR1 SEHNR and CDR2 FQNEAQ (reference sequence). This CDR3 has 15 amino acids. CDR3 in amino acids: CASSLAGTRNTEAFF. The CDR3 region has the DNA TGTGCCAGCAGCCTGGCCGGGACGAGGAACACTGAAGCTTTCTTT.

The rearrangement links TRBV28 to TRBJ1-5, with no clear D. CDR1 and CDR2 from the germline V gene are MDHEN and SYDVKM. V was pared by 5 bases and J by 4 bases, with 12 bases between. The CDR3 has 14 amino acids. CDR3: CASSLRTVNQPQHF. CDR3 nucleotides: TGTGCCAGCAGTCTACGGACCGTGAATCAGCCCCAGCATTTT.

CDR3 amino acids: CASSPDRGEEQWSRRTDTQYF. CDR3 DNA sequence: TGTGCCAGCAGTCCAGACAGGGGGGAGGAACAGTGGTCACGGCGCACAGATACGCAGTATTTT. The V gene is TRBV6-6, the J gene TRBJ2-3, with 9 bases fitting TRBD1. Germline CDR1 is MNHNY and CDR2 is SVGAGI (reference sequence). The V and J ends lost 5 bases and 1 base, in that order; junction bases with no gene match: 22. This CDR3 spans 21 amino acids.

This rearrangement joins TRBV10-3 to TRBJ1-1; 8 nucleotides match TRBD1. Trimming took 4 bases from V and 5 from J; bases not matched to a gene: 6. The CDR3 loop spans 14 amino acids. The germline V gene encodes CDR1 ENHRY and CDR2 SYGVKD. The CDR3 DNA reads as TGTGCCATCAGTGCCGGACAGGGTATTACTGAAGCTTTCTTT. Its translation is CAISAGQGITEAFF.

The CDR3 loop reads CASSYFKDRDEQYF. The CDR3 bases are TGTGCCAGCAGTTACTTCAAGGACAGGGACGAGCAGTACTTC. The genes are TRBV6-2 or TRBV6-3 and TRBJ2-7; 8 bases fit TRBD1. The CDR3 contains 14 residues. Germline CDR1 is MNHEY and CDR2 is SVGEGT. After removal of 1 base from V and 5 bases from J, the junction contained 4 bases not matched to a gene.

The rearrangement joins TRBV19 to TRBJ1-4; a possible D gene is TRBD1 (6 bases). Germline V gene data show CDR1 as LNHDA and CDR2 as SQIVND (reference sequence). This CDR3 contains 16 residues. V was shortened by 4 bases and J by 7 bases, with 19 bases between the two germline ends. The CDR3 loop is CASSKVRGASGEKLFF. The CDR3 DNA follows: TGTGCCAGTAGTAAGGTCCGGGGGGCAAGCGGTGAAAAACTGTTTTTT.

The chain uses TRBV6-5 and TRBJ2-1; 10 bases agree with TRBD1. The CDR3 sequence is 15 residues long. Germline V gives CDR1 MNHEY, CDR2 SVGAGI. V lost 6 bases and J lost 6; bases outside the gene matches: 8. In DNA form, the CDR3 reads TGTGCCAGCAGATCTCCGACAGGGGGCATCAATGAGCAGTTCTTC. Protein: CASRSPTGGINEQFF.

This clone appeared a few times. This chain's CDR3 is CSVEDRGTINYGYTF. CDR3 sequence (DNA): TGCAGCGTAGAGGATCGGGGCACCATTAACTATGGCTACACCTTC. The chain carries TRBV29-1 and TRBJ1-2, with TRBD1 as a possible D gene (5 bases). Looked up from germline, CDR1 is SQVTM and CDR2 is ANQGSEA. This CDR3 region has 15 residues. Deletions cut 6 bases from V and 1 base from J, with 18 bases between. The variable domain in full, completed from reference TRBV29-1 and TRBJ1-2, reads SAVISQKPSRDICQRGTSLTIQCQVDSQVTMMFWYRQQPGQSLTLIATANQGSEATYESGFVIDKFPISRPNLTFSTLTVSNMSPEDSSIYLCSVEDRGTINYGYTFGSGTRLTVV.

The chain links TRBV18 to TRBJ1-2; TRBD1 matches 7 bases. CDR3 size: 15 residues. Germline CDR1 KGHSH, CDR2 LQKENI. The trim removed 5 bases at V and 6 bases at J, leaving 12 bases unmatched. CDR3 amino acids: CASSKTTGMYDGYTF. CDR3 bases: TGTGCCAGCTCAAAAACGACAGGGATGTACGATGGCTACACCTTC.

On this clone itself: The same CDR3 is also encoded by other DNA sequences in this sample. In DNA form, the CDR3 reads TGTGCCAGCAGTGATGAGGGGGGGGCTGGGGCCAACGTCCTGACTTTC. As protein: CASSDEGGAGANVLTF. This chain uses TRBV6-4 with TRBJ2-6, with D perhaps matching TRBD2 (7 bases). This CDR3 is 16 amino acids long. Trimming pared 3 bases from V and 2 bases from J, leaving 11 bases between. The germline V gene has CDR1 MRHNA and CDR2 SNTAGT.

The J gene is TRBJ1-5, the V gene TRBV2; TRBD1 is a possible D gene (6 bases). V dropped 3 bases and J dropped 10 bases, with 16 bases sitting between them. Germline assignment: CDR1 SNHLY and CDR2 FYNNEI. The CDR3 has 14 amino acids. The CDR3 sequence: CASSEGTLVEPQHF. CDR3 sequence (DNA): TGTGCCAGCAGTGAGGGGACACTCGTTGAACCCCAGCATTTT. Filled out from reference TRBV2 and TRBJ1-5, the complete variable domain reads EPEVTQTPSHQVTQMGQEVILRCVPISNHLYFYWYRQILGQKVEFLVSFYNNEISEKSEIFDDQFSVERPDGSNFTLKIRSTKLEDSAMYFCASSEGTLVEPQHFGDGTRLSIL.

The rearrangement links TRBV6-5 to TRBJ2-7; 9 bases agree with TRBD2. This CDR3 comprises 13 residues. The germline CDR1 and CDR2 sequences are MNHEY and SVGAGI. The junction had 10 bases not matched to a gene; V was cut back by 10 bases and J by 6 bases. The CDR3: CATAGGPTTEQYF. The CDR3 DNA is TGTGCCACAGCGGGGGGACCTACTACCGAGCAGTACTTC.

V gene TRBV28 combines with J gene TRBJ1-1; D is perhaps TRBD1 (6 bases). The germline V and J ends were trimmed by 4 bases and 3 bases, with 9 bases remaining between them. The CDR3 has 13 residues. Per germline, CDR1 MDHEN and CDR2 SYDVKM. Written as DNA, the CDR3 is TGTGCCAGCAGTTCCCAGGGGTACACTGAAGCTTTCTTT. Protein: CASSSQGYTEAFF.

The V gene is TRBV7-8, the J gene TRBJ2-3; 8 nucleotides match TRBD2. This CDR3 comprises 15 residues. Germline lookup yields CDR1 SGHVS and CDR2 FQNEAQ. Trimming took 2 bases from V and 5 from J; bases not matched to a gene: 6. CDR3 amino acids: CASSLRGGLGDTQYF. The CDR3 DNA reads as TGTGCCAGCAGCTTACGGGGGGGCCTTGGAGATACGCAGTATTTT. The whole variable domain, filled in from reference TRBV7-8 and TRBJ2-3, reads GAGVSQSPRYKVAKRGQDVALRCDPISGHVSLFWYQQALGQGPEFLTYFQNEAQLDKSGLPSDRFFAERPEGSVSTLKIQRTQQEDSAVYLCASSLRGGLGDTQYFGPGTRLTVL.

In its sample, this clone was seen once. V usage is TRBV30 and J usage is TRBJ2-7; TRBD1 might be the D (6 bases). This CDR3 comprises 13 residues. Per germline, CDR1 GTSNPN and CDR2 SVGIG (reference sequence). V lost 2 bases and J 6 bases, leaving 14 bases between the germline ends. CDR3 sequence (DNA): TGTGCCTGGAGTAGGGCAGGGGCCAGCGAGCAGTACTTC. As protein: CAWSRAGASEQYF.